This T cell receptor beta chain appears in the sequencing data of a study of shared clonotypes between healthy human individuals. The method was immunoSEQ multiplex PCR; TCRdb's version includes in-frame clones alone and lacks a portion of them. The sample lists 2,500,000 or so clones, about 92% occurring once. Germline values: CDR1 DFQATT, CDR2 SNEGSKA (reference sequence). The V gene lost 4 bases and the J gene lost 6 bases, with 4 bases spanning the gap. The CDR3 covers 10 residues. This clone was counted between two and nine times. The sequenced sample consisted of naive CD4+ T cells sorted from blood. Documented subset: CD45RA+ positively selected. The sequence was obtained from a man in his late teens or twenties in good health. This chain joins TRBV20-1 and TRBJ2-4, with no clear D. The CDR3 is CSATLNIQYF. In DNA, the CDR3 is TGCAGTGCTACGCTAAACATTCAGTACTTC.